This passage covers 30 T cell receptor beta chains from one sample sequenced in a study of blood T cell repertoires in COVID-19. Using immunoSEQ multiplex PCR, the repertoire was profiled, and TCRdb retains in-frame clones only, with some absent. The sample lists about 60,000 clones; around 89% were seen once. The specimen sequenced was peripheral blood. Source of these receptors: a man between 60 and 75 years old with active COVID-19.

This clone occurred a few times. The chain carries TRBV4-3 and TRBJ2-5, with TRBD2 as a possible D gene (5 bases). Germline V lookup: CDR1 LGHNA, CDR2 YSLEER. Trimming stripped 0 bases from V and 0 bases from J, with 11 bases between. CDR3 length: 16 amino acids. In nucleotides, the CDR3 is TGCGCCAGCAGCCAAGATACTCGAGGGAACCAAGAGACCCAGTACTTC. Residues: CASSQDTRGNQETQYF.

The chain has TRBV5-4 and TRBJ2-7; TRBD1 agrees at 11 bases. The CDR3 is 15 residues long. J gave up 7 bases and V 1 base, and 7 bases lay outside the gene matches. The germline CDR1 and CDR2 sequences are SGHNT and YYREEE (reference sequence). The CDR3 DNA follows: TGTGCCAGCAGCTTGCTGGACAGGGGGCGTCGGGAGCAGTACTTC. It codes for CASSLLDRGRREQYF.

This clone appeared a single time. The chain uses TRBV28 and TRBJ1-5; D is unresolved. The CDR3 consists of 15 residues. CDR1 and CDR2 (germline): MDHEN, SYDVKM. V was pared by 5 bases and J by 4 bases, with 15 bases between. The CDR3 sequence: CASSLNRNSNQPQHF. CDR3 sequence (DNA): TGTGCCAGCAGTCTTAACCGTAACTCTAATCAGCCCCAGCATTTT.

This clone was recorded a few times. The CDR3 spells CASSPGGAGANVLTF. Written as DNA, the CDR3 is TGTGCCAGCAGCCCTGGAGGGGCGGGGGCCAACGTCCTGACTTTC. The rearrangement joins TRBV5-4 to TRBJ2-6, with D tentatively TRBD2 (6 bases). The CDR3 consists of 15 residues. V lost 4 bases and J lost 4, with 12 bases in between. CDR1 SGHNT and CDR2 YYREEE come from the germline V gene (reference sequence).

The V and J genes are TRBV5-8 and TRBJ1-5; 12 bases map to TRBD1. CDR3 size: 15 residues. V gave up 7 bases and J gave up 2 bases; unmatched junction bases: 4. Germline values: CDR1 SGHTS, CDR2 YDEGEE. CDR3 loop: CASRDRGRGNQPQHF. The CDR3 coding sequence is TGTGCCAGCCGGGACAGGGGGCGAGGCAATCAGCCCCAGCATTTT.

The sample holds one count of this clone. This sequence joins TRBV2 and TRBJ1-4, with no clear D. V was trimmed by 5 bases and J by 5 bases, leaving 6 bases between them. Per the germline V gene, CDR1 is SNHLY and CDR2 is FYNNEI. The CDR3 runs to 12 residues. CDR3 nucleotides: TGTGCCAGCAGTCCCGGGAATGAAAAACTGTTTTTT. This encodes CASSPGNEKLFF. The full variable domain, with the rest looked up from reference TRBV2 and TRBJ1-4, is EPEVTQTPSHQVTQMGQEVILRCVPISNHLYFYWYRQILGQKVEFLVSFYNNEISEKSEIFDDQFSVERPDGSNFTLKIRSTKLEDSAMYFCASSPGNEKLFFGSGTQLSVL.

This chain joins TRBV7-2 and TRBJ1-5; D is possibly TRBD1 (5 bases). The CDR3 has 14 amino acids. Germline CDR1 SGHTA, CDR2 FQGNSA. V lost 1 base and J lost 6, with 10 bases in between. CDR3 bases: TGTGCCAGCAGCTTAGGGGGGGGTAGTCAGCCCCAGCATTTT. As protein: CASSLGGGSQPQHF.

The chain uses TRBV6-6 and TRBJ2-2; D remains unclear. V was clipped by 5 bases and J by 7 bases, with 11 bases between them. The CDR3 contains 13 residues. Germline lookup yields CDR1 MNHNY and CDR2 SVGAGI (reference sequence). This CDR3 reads CASSPHPGGELFF. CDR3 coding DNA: TGTGCCAGCAGTCCCCACCCAGGCGGGGAGCTGTTTTTT.

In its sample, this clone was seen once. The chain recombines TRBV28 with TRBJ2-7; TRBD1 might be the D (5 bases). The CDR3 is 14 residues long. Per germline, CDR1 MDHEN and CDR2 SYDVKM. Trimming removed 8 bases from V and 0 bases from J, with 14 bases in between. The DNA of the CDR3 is TGTGCCAGCCAAGGGGCAGCAAGCTCCTACGAGCAGTACTTC. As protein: CASQGAASSYEQYF.

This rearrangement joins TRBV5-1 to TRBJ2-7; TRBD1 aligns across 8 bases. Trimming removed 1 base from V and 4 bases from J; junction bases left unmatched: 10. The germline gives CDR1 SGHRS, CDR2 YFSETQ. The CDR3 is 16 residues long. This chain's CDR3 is CASSLTQGARGYEQYF. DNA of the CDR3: TGCGCCAGCAGCTTGACCCAGGGGGCCCGAGGGTACGAGCAGTACTTC.

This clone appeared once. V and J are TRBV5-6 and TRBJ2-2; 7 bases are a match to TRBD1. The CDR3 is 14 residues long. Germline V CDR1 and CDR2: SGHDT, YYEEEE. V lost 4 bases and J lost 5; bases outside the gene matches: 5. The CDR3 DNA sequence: TGTGCCAGCAGCAGGGACAGTAATACCGGGGAGCTGTTTTTT. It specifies CASSRDSNTGELFF.

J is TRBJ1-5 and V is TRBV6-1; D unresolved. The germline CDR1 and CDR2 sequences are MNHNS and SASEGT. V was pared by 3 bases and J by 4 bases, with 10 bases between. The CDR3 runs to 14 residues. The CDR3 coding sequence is TGTGCCAGCAGTGACGTCACAGCTAATCAGCCCCAGCATTTT. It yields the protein CASSDVTANQPQHF.

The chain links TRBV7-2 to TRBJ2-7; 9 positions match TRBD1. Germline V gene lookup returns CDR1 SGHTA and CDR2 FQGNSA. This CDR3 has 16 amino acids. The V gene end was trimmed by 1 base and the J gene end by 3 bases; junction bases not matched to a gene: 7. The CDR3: CASSLVPGQGSYEQYF. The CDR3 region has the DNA TGTGCCAGCAGCTTAGTCCCGGGACAGGGAAGCTACGAGCAGTACTTC.

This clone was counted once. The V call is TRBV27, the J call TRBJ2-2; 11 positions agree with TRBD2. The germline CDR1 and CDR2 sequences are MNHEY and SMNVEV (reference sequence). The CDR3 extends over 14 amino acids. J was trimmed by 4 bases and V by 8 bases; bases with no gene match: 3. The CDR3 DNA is TGTGCCAGCCAACTAGCGGGAGTCACCGGGGAGCTGTTTTTT. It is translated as CASQLAGVTGELFF.

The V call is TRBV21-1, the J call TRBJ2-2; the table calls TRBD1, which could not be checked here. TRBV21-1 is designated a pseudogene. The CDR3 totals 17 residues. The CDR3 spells CASSKGGGQANTGELFF. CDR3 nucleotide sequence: TGTGCCAGCAGCAAAGGTGGGGGACAGGCGAACACCGGGGAGCTGTTTTTT.

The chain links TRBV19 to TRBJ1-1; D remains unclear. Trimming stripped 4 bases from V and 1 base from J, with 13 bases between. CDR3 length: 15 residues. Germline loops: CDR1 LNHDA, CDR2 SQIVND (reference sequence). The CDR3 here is CASSTAGSANTEAFF. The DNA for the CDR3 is TGTGCCAGTAGTACCGCGGGGAGCGCGAACACTGAAGCTTTCTTT.

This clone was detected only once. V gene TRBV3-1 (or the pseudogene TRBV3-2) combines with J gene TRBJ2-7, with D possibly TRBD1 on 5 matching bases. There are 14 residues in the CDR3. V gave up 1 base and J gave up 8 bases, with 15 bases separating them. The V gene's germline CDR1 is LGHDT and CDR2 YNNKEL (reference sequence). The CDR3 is CASSQARAPGKQYF. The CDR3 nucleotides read TGTGCCAGCAGCCAAGCCAGGGCGCCTGGCAAGCAGTACTTC.

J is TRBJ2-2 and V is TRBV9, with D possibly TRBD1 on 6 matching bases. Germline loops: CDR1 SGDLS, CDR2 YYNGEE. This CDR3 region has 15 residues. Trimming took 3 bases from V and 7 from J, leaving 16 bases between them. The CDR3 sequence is CASSEGVRAVGELFF. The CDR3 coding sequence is TGTGCCAGCAGCGAGGGGGTGAGGGCGGTCGGGGAGCTGTTTTTT.

Here the CDR3 reads CAWSGLAETDTQYF. DNA of the CDR3: TGTGCCTGGAGTGGGCTAGCGGAGACAGATACGCAGTATTTT. This chain joins TRBV30 and TRBJ2-3; TRBD2 matches at 7 bases. Germline V gene sequence: CDR1 GTSNPN, CDR2 SVGIG (reference sequence). This CDR3 region has 14 residues. V trimming: 1 base; J trimming: 3 bases; junction bases outside the gene matches: 4.

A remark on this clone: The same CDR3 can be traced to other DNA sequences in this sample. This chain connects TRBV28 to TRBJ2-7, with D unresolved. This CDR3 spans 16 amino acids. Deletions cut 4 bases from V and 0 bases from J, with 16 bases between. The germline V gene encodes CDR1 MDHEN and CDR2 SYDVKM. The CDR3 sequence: CASSSPTPPSSYEQYF. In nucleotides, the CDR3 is TGTGCCAGCAGTTCGCCCACCCCCCCTAGCTCCTACGAGCAGTACTTC.

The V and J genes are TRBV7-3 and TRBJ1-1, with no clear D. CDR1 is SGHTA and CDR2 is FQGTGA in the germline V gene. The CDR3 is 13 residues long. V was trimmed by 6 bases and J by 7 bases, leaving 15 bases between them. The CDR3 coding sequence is TGTGCCAGCAGGACTACTATGGATAGTGAAGCTTTCTTT. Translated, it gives CASRTTMDSEAFF.

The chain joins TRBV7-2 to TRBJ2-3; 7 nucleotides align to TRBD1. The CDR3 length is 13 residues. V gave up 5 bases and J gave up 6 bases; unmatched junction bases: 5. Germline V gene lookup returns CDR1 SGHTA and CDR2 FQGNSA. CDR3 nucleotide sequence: TGTGCCAGCAGCGTAGACAGGGCTGATACGCAGTATTTT. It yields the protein CASSVDRADTQYF. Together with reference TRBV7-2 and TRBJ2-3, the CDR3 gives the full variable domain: GAGVSQSPSNKVTEKGKDVELRCDPISGHTALYWYRQSLGQGLEFLIYFQGNSAPDKSGLPSDRFSAERTGGSVSTLTIQRTQQEDSAVYLCASSVDRADTQYFGPGTRLTVL.

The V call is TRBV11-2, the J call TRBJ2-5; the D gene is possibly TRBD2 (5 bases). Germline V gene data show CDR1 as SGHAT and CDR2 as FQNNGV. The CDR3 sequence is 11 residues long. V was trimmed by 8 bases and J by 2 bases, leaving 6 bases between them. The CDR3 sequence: CASGLQETQYF. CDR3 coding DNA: TGTGCCAGCGGACTGCAAGAGACCCAGTACTTC.

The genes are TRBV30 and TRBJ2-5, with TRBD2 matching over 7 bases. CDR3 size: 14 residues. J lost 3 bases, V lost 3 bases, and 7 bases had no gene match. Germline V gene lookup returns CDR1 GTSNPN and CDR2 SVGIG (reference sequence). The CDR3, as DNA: TGTGCCTGGAGCCCTGGGCTAGCGGAAGAGACCCAGTACTTC. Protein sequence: CAWSPGLAEETQYF.

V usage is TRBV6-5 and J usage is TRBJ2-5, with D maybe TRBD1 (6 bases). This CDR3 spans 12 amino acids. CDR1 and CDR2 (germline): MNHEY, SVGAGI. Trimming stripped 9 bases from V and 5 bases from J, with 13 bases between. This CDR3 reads CASKVQGETQYF. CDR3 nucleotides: TGTGCCAGTAAAGTTCAGGGGGAGACCCAGTACTTC.

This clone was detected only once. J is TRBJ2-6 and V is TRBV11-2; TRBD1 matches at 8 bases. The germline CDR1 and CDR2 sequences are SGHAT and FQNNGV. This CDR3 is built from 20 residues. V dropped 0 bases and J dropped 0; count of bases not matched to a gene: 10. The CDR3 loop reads CASSLEPGGAVLSGANVLTF. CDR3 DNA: TGTGCCAGCAGCTTAGAGCCAGGGGGCGCGGTTCTCTCTGGGGCCAACGTCCTGACTTTC.

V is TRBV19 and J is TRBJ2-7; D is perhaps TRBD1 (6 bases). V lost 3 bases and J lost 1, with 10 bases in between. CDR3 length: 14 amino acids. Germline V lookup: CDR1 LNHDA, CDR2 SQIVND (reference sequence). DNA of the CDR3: TGTGCCAGTAGTATGGGACAAGGTTCCTACGAGCAGTACTTC. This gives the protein CASSMGQGSYEQYF.

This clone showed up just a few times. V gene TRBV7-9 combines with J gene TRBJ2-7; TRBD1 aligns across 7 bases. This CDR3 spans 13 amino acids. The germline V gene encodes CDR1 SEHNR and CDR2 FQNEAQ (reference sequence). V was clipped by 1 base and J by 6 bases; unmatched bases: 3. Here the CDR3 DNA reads TGTGCCAGCAGCTTAGGGACAGGTTCCGAGCAGTACTTC. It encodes CASSLGTGSEQYF.

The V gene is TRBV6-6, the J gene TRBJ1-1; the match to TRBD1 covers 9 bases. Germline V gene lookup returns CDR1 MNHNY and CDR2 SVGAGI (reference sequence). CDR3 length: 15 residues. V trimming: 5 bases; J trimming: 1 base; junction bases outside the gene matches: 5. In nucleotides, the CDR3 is TGTGCCAGCAGTCAACCGGGACAGGGGAACACTGAAGCTTTCTTT. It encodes CASSQPGQGNTEAFF.

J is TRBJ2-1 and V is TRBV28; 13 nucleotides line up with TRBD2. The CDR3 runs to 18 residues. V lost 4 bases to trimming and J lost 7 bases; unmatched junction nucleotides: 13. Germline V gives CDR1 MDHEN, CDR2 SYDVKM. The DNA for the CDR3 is TGTGCCAGCAGTTCCCAGAGGACTAGCGGGAGTTGGGGGAATGAGCAGTTCTTC. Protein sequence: CASSSQRTSGSWGNEQFF.